These 31 T cell receptor beta chains were sequenced from one sample in a study of blood T cell repertoires in COVID-19. The table came from immunoSEQ multiplex PCR; TCRdb's copy has only in-frame clones and leaves some out. This table has some 240,000 clones, about 80% appearing once. Material: PBMCs or T cells enriched from blood (not recorded which). The receptors originated from a man aged 25 to 40 with acute COVID-19.

This chain links TRBV7-3 with TRBJ2-5, with 7 bases lining up with TRBD1. This CDR3 is built from 13 residues. J was trimmed by 4 bases and V by 4 bases; bases with no gene match: 3. Germline loops: CDR1 SGHTA, CDR2 FQGTGA. The DNA of the CDR3 is TGTGCCAGCAGCTCCACAGGGGTAGAGACCCAGTACTTC. Its translation is CASSSTGVETQYF.

This rearrangement joins TRBV5-6 to TRBJ1-1; D may be TRBD1 (5 bases). This CDR3 is built from 13 residues. The germline V gene has CDR1 SGHDT and CDR2 YYEEEE. With 4 bases removed from V and 1 base from J, the gap between germline ends came to 8 bases. The CDR3 region has the DNA TGTGCCAGCAGCCGACAGAGGAACACTGAAGCTTTCTTT. It codes for CASSRQRNTEAFF.

This chain links TRBV7-9 with TRBJ2-5; 10 bases fit TRBD2. V was clipped by 1 base and J by 4 bases; unmatched bases: 9. This CDR3 has 17 amino acids. CDR1 SEHNR and CDR2 FQNEAQ come from the germline V gene (reference sequence). The CDR3 DNA reads as TGTGCCAGCAGCTTAGGGTCCCTAGCGGGAGTCCCAGAGACCCAGTACTTC. Translating gives CASSLGSLAGVPETQYF.

The J gene is TRBJ2-7, the V gene TRBV6-2 or TRBV6-3; possibly TRBD1 for D (6 bases). The CDR3 covers 16 residues. Deletions cut 6 bases from V and 3 bases from J, with 21 bases between. CDR1 and CDR2 (germline): MNHEY, SVGEGT. The CDR3 bases are TGTGCCAGCAGCACCTCCGGTGGGGTCAGGGGCTACGAGCAGTACGTC. Amino acid sequence: CASSTSGGVRGYEQYV.

The J gene is TRBJ2-5, the V gene TRBV6-5; 9 bases fit TRBD2. With V trimmed by 6 bases and J by 4 bases, 6 bases remained unmatched. The CDR3 sequence is 14 residues long. Germline V gene sequence: CDR1 MNHEY, CDR2 SVGAGI. CDR3 sequence (DNA): TGTGCCAGCAGACCCGGGACTAGCATAGAGACCCAGTACTTC. Its translation is CASRPGTSIETQYF.

Points on this clone: Other DNA sequences in the sample encode the same CDR3. The J gene is TRBJ2-7, the V gene TRBV6-1, with TRBD2 matching 10 bases. Germline loops: CDR1 MNHNS, CDR2 SASEGT. This CDR3 is 15 amino acids long. V trimming: 1 base; J trimming: 0 bases; junction bases outside the gene matches: 0. This chain's CDR3 is CASSEGLAGSYEQYV. The CDR3 DNA reads TGTGCCAGCAGTGAAGGACTAGCGGGCTCCTACGAGCAGTACGTC.

This chain uses TRBV6-5 with TRBJ1-1, with 9 nucleotides matching TRBD1. CDR1 and CDR2 from the germline V gene are MNHEY and SVGAGI. CDR3 length: 16 residues. J lost 5 bases, V lost 2 bases, and 9 bases had no gene match. In DNA form, the CDR3 reads TGTGCCAGCAGTTACCTGGACAGGGGATGGGAAACTGAAGCTTTCTTT. Its protein is CASSYLDRGWETEAFF.

The CDR3 DNA sequence: TGTGCCAGCTCACTAACCAACAGGGGGCTCAACTATGGCTACACCTTC. Its translation: CASSLTNRGLNYGYTF. The V call is TRBV18, the J call TRBJ1-2, with 9 positions matching TRBD1. Trimming cost V 4 bases and J 2 bases; bases outside gene matches: 8. The CDR3 has 16 residues. Germline CDR1 KGHSH, CDR2 LQKENI.

This rearrangement joins TRBV15 to TRBJ1-2; TRBD1 matches 9 bases. The CDR3 loop spans 15 amino acids. The germline gives CDR1 LNHNV, CDR2 YYDKDF (reference sequence). V dropped 4 bases and J dropped 2; count of bases not matched to a gene: 5. CDR3 in DNA: TGTGCCACCAGCAAGGGGACAGGGCCAAACTATGGCTACACCTTC. This translates into CATSKGTGPNYGYTF.

The chain uses TRBV4-2 and TRBJ1-5; a possible D gene is TRBD1 (5 bases). Looked up from germline, CDR1 is LGHNA and CDR2 is YNFKEQ. Trimming took off 0 bases at V and 6 bases at J, with 15 bases between the two ends. The CDR3 is 16 amino acids. CDR3 in amino acids: CASSQEEGVRSQPQHF. The CDR3 coding sequence is TGTGCCAGCAGCCAAGAGGAAGGGGTGAGGAGTCAGCCCCAGCATTTT.

This clone was detected only once. Relative to the germline gene, one junction end is altered; a read error may explain this. The rearrangement links TRBV5-1 to TRBJ2-2; TRBD1 matches at 8 bases. Germline CDR1 SGHRS, CDR2 YFSETQ. The CDR3 length is 17 residues. DNA of the CDR3: TGTGCCAGCAGCCGGAGCCTACAGGGGGTGGACACCGGGGAGCTGTTTTTT. It codes for CASSRSLQGVDTGELFF.

The CDR3 region has the DNA TGTGCCAGCAGTTTAAGGCGGAGTAACTATGGCTACACCTTC. Its translation is CASSLRRSNYGYTF. The chain employs TRBV28 and TRBJ1-2; D unclear. Germline-derived CDR1 and CDR2 are MDHEN and SYDVKM. V dropped 2 bases and J dropped 1 base, with 8 bases sitting between them. The CDR3 length is 14 residues.

The CDR3 coding sequence is TGTGCCAGCAGTCCCCGGACTAGCGGGAGGGGTGAGCAGTTCTTC. It is translated as CASSPRTSGRGEQFF. The chain couples TRBV27 to TRBJ2-1; 15 nucleotides align to TRBD2. The ends lost 5 bases at V and 9 bases at J; junction bases unmatched: 5. From germline, CDR1 is MNHEY and CDR2 SMNVEV (reference sequence). This CDR3 has 15 residues.

The rearrangement uses TRBV6-6 and TRBJ2-7; 10 nucleotides match TRBD2. V lost 6 bases to trimming and J lost 7 bases; unmatched junction nucleotides: 9. The CDR3 totals 14 residues. CDR1 MNHNY and CDR2 SVGAGI come from the germline V gene (reference sequence). CDR3 residues: CASRSLAGSREQYV. The CDR3 DNA is TGTGCCAGCAGATCACTAGCGGGGAGTAGGGAGCAGTACGTC.

The chain uses TRBV5-1 and TRBJ2-5; D is perhaps TRBD1 (5 bases). The V gene's germline CDR1 is SGHRS and CDR2 YFSETQ. V was pared by 2 bases and J by 5 bases, with 13 bases between. CDR3 length: 14 amino acids. The CDR3 is CASSFDSLRETQYF. The DNA of the CDR3 is TGCGCCAGCAGCTTTGACAGTTTAAGGGAGACCCAGTACTTC. Looking up the rest from reference TRBV5-1 and TRBJ2-5 gives the full variable domain: KAGVTQTPRYLIKTRGQQVTLSCSPISGHRSVSWYQQTPGQGLQFLFEYFSETQRNKGNFPGRFSGRQFSNSRSEMNVSTLELGDSALYLCASSFDSLRETQYFGPGTRLLVL.

This clone turned up a few times. The germline gene is not matched at one end of the junction; a read error may be the cause. The V and J genes are TRBV5-1 and TRBJ1-2; no firm D call. This CDR3 has 13 residues. In germline, CDR1 is SGHRS, CDR2 YFSETQ. The CDR3 loop is CASSLTLGDGYTF. CDR3 DNA: TGTGCCAGCAGCCTGACCCTAGGAGATGGCTACACCTTC.

The genes are TRBV9 and TRBJ2-3; tentative D call: TRBD2 (7 bases). Germline loops: CDR1 SGDLS, CDR2 YYNGEE. The ends were cut back, 0 bases at V and 6 bases at J, with 11 bases in the middle. CDR3 size: 14 residues. Here the CDR3 DNA reads TGTGCCAGCAGCGTAGGGGGGGGGCCGGATACGCAGTATTTT. Translating it yields CASSVGGGPDTQYF. Complete variable domain (other parts from reference TRBV9 and TRBJ2-3): DSGVTQTPKHLITATGQRVTLRCSPRSGDLSVYWYQQSLDQGLQFLIQYYNGEERAKGNILERFSAQQFPDLHSELNLSSLELGDSALYFCASSVGGGPDTQYFGPGTRLTVL.

The rearrangement links TRBV5-6 to TRBJ1-1; D not certain. The V gene lost 2 bases and the J gene lost 1 base, with 15 bases spanning the gap. Germline lookup yields CDR1 SGHDT and CDR2 YYEEEE. The CDR3 has 16 amino acids. CDR3 in amino acids: CASSFLVDPSNTEAFF. The CDR3 coding sequence is TGTGCCAGCAGCTTCCTGGTAGATCCTTCGAACACTGAAGCTTTCTTT.

The gene calls are TRBV2 and TRBJ1-5, with TRBD1 identical over 11 bases. There are 15 residues in the CDR3. CDR1 is SNHLY and CDR2 is FYNNEI in the germline V gene. V trimming: 7 bases; J trimming: 3 bases; junction bases outside the gene matches: 5. The CDR3 loop reads CASNGQGANNQPQHF. The CDR3 DNA reads TGTGCCAGCAACGGACAGGGGGCAAACAATCAGCCCCAGCATTTT.

This chain connects TRBV5-6 to TRBJ1-2; D unclear. V lost 5 bases and J lost 4, with 15 bases in between. CDR3 size: 14 residues. CDR1 SGHDT and CDR2 YYEEEE come from the germline V gene. The CDR3 coding sequence is TGTGCCAGCAGGAGATTATTAGGAGCCTATGGCTACACCTTC. Protein product: CASRRLLGAYGYTF. The full variable domain, with the rest looked up from reference TRBV5-6 and TRBJ1-2, is DAGVTQSPTHLIKTRGQQVTLRCSPKSGHDTVSWYQQALGQGPQFIFQYYEEEERQRGNFPDRFSGHQFPNYSSELNVNALLLGDSALYLCASRRLLGAYGYTFGSGTRLTVV.

V gene TRBV5-5 combines with J gene TRBJ1-1, with 7 nucleotides matching TRBD1. The CDR3 runs 13 residues. From germline, CDR1 is SGHKS and CDR2 YYEKEE (reference sequence). Germline trimming cut 6 bases from V and 1 base from J; bases unmatched to any gene: 3. The CDR3 is CASKTGTNTEAFF. For the CDR3, the DNA is TGTGCCAGCAAGACAGGGACGAACACTGAAGCTTTCTTT.

This clone was picked up a small number of times. The chain recombines TRBV4-2 with TRBJ1-5; TRBD1 matches at 9 bases. Germline V gene lookup returns CDR1 LGHNA and CDR2 YNFKEQ. CDR3 length equals 15 residues. Unmatched junction bases numbered 7, after V lost 5 bases and J lost 5 bases. The CDR3 is CASSFRTGADQPQHF. CDR3 nucleotide sequence: TGTGCCAGCAGCTTCAGGACAGGGGCAGATCAGCCCCAGCATTTT.

This clone was counted a single time. V and J are TRBV29-1 and TRBJ1-1; no clear D. Looked up from germline, CDR1 is SQVTM and CDR2 is ANQGSEA. The V end was cut by 5 bases, the J end by 2 bases, with 15 bases between. CDR3 length: 14 amino acids. In DNA, the CDR3 is TGCAGCGTTTTTCAAGGCGCAGGCAACACTGAAGCTTTCTTT. It encodes CSVFQGAGNTEAFF.

V gene TRBV19 combines with J gene TRBJ2-5; unclear D gene. This CDR3 contains 15 residues. Germline CDR1 reads LNHDA; CDR2 reads SQIVND (reference sequence). Trimming shortened V by 3 bases and J by 4 bases, and 15 bases separated the two germline ends. Written as DNA, the CDR3 is TGTGCCAGTAGTATTCCCAGAGGCGGATCAGAGACCCAGTACTTC. Translation: CASSIPRGGSETQYF.

DNA of the CDR3: TGTGCCAGCAGCTATGGACAGGGACAAAGAACAGAAAAACTGTTTTTT. Residues: CASSYGQGQRTEKLFF. The chain combines TRBV6-2 or TRBV6-3 with TRBJ1-4; the match to TRBD1 covers 8 bases. Germline CDR1 is MNHEY and CDR2 is SVGEGT. The CDR3 length is 16 residues. Trimming at V came to 6 bases and at J to 8 bases, leaving 14 bases not matched to a gene.

This chain uses TRBV13 with TRBJ1-1; possible D gene TRBD1, 5 bases. The CDR3 length is 13 residues. Trimming removed 0 bases at V and 10 bases at J, with 12 bases between. Germline CDR1 is PRHDT and CDR2 is FYEKMQ (reference sequence). CDR3 DNA sequence: TGTGCCAGCAGCTTAGGCCGGGGGATGGGAGCTTTCTTT. It encodes CASSLGRGMGAFF. The full variable domain, in which reference TRBV13 and TRBJ1-1 provide the parts outside the CDR3, is AAGVIQSPRHLIKEKRETATLKCYPIPRHDTVYWYQQGPGQDPQFLISFYEKMQSDKGSIPDRFSAQQFSDYHSELNMSSLELGDSALYFCASSLGRGMGAFFGQGTRLTVV.

The chain uses TRBV19 and TRBJ1-2; D gene uncertain. CDR3 size: 13 residues. Germline V lookup: CDR1 LNHDA, CDR2 SQIVND (reference sequence). Trimming took 7 bases from V and 2 from J, leaving 11 bases between them. CDR3 amino acids: CASNPGGNYGYTF. The DNA for the CDR3 is TGTGCCAGTAACCCGGGCGGGAACTATGGCTACACCTTC.

The chain employs TRBV7-9 and TRBJ1-5; no clear D gene. V was pared by 1 base and J by 5 bases, with 18 bases between. This CDR3 spans 17 amino acids. Germline values: CDR1 SEHNR, CDR2 FQNEAQ (reference sequence). Here the CDR3 reads CASSLVTSGVGDQPQHF. As DNA, the CDR3 is TGTGCCAGCAGCTTAGTAACGTCGGGAGTAGGAGATCAGCCCCAGCATTTT.

The chain has TRBV7-9 and TRBJ2-4, with 8 bases lining up with TRBD1. Germline assignment: CDR1 SEHNR and CDR2 FQNEAQ (reference sequence). J gave up 0 bases and V 3 bases, and 4 bases lay outside the gene matches. The CDR3 loop spans 16 amino acids. Here the CDR3 reads CASSLGQALAKNIQYF. In DNA form, the CDR3 reads TGTGCCAGCAGCTTGGGACAGGCACTAGCCAAAAACATTCAGTACTTC.

V gene TRBV27 combines with J gene TRBJ2-1; TRBD2 matches 12 bases. In germline, CDR1 is MNHEY, CDR2 SMNVEV (reference sequence). This CDR3 is 16 amino acids long. The ends lost 3 bases at V and 11 bases at J; junction bases unmatched: 11. For the CDR3, the DNA is TGTGCCAGCAGTTTGGACCTCGAGACTAGCGGGAGAAAGCAGTTCTTC. It encodes CASSLDLETSGRKQFF.

This sequence joins TRBV5-1 and TRBJ1-2, with TRBD1 matching 7 bases. The CDR3 consists of 14 residues. V was clipped by 0 bases and J by 4 bases; unmatched bases: 3. Germline values: CDR1 SGHRS, CDR2 YFSETQ. The DNA of the CDR3 is TGCGCCAGCAGCTTGGGGACAGGACTCTATGGCTACACCTTC. Its protein is CASSLGTGLYGYTF.